This T cell receptor beta chain was found in a study of cytomegalovirus exposure and HLA in healthy donors. Study information: The 95 to 150 validation repertoires, a later analysis reported, used the same platform as the 550 to 800 first-cohort repertoires. Study outcomes and limitations: 164 TCR beta chains were listed as cytomegalovirus-associated. According to reports, the classifier identified cytomegalovirus status with high specificity and sensitivity. The finding came from a later analysis; first-cohort TCR clusters tended to co-occur in the 110 or so validation repertoires.

As concerns this clone: Antigen: not known.

Germline V gene data show CDR1 as SGHVS and CDR2 as FQNEAQ. There are 13 residues in the CDR3. The V end was cut by 1 base, the J end by 4 bases, with 7 bases between. Generated by immunoSEQ multiplex PCR, the TCRdb table keeps only in-frame clones and is missing some. The data contain tens of thousands of clones, more than 85% of them singletons. The sequence came from a woman in her 30s in good health and CMV-seronegative. Sequencing was carried out using PBMCs. The chain couples TRBV7-8 to TRBJ1-2; weak D call: TRBD1 (5 bases). In DNA form, the CDR3 reads TGTGCCAGCAGCTTAGACAGGTCCTATGGCTACACCTTC. This gives the protein CASSLDRSYGYTF.